The rows below give T cell receptor beta chains drawn from one sample of a study of CD8+ T cells in alopecia areata. TCRdb keeps only in-frame clones here, not all; method: immunoSEQ multiplex PCR. The data hold under 200,000 clones, with roughly 60% observed a single time. The source was CD4+ T cells sorted from blood, collected at week 24, from a patient treated with tofacitinib. The receptors come from a human donor with alopecia areata. Each CDR3 is given with its conserved first and last residue. The D gene is left open where the match is weak. Expanded clones are given a class, and other clones once, few, many or no size at all.

cdr3_nt: TGTGCCAGCAGCGAAGGTGGAAACTATAGCAATCAGCCCCAGCATTTT
cdr3_aa: CASSEGGNYSNQPQHF
j_call: TRBJ1-5
d_call: -
v_call: TRBV21-1
clone_size: -

cdr3_nt: TGCAGCGCCCAGGGGGCCCAAGAGACCCAGTACTTC
cdr3_aa: CSAQGAQETQYF
j_call: TRBJ2-5
d_call: TRBD1
v_call: TRBV29-1
clone_size: few

cdr3_nt: TGCGCCAGCAGCCAAGATGGCATAACGGGCGGAAACACCATATATTTT
cdr3_aa: CASSQDGITGGNTIYF
j_call: TRBJ1-3
d_call: -
v_call: TRBV4-1
clone_size: few

cdr3_nt: TGTGCCAGCAGCTTCGGGTTTGCGCAGTTCTTC
cdr3_aa: CASSFGFAQFF
j_call: TRBJ2-1
d_call: -
v_call: TRBV11-3
clone_size: few

cdr3_nt: TGTGCCTGGACCGTATGGCGGGGGAGAAGCTCCTACAATGAGCAGTTCTTC
cdr3_aa: CAWTVWRGRSSYNEQFF
j_call: TRBJ2-1
d_call: TRBD2
v_call: TRBV30
clone_size: few

cdr3_nt: TGTGCCAGCAGCCAAACCCTGACAGTTCCAGGAGCTTTCTTT
cdr3_aa: CASSQTLTVPGAFF
j_call: TRBJ1-1
d_call: -
v_call: TRBV7-2
clone_size: few

cdr3_nt: TGTGCCAGCAGCGTATGGGGGTCAGGCAATCAGCCCCAGCATTTT
cdr3_aa: CASSVWGSGNQPQHF
j_call: TRBJ1-5
d_call: -
v_call: TRBV9
clone_size: -

cdr3_nt: TGCGCCAGCAGCTTGACCCCACAGGGTTCATTCGGGGAGCTGTTTTTT
cdr3_aa: CASSLTPQGSFGELFF
j_call: TRBJ2-2
d_call: -
v_call: TRBV5-1
clone_size: few

cdr3_nt: TGTGCCAGCAGCCAAGGGACAGGGCCGCAGCTTGCCTACGAGCAGTACTTC
cdr3_aa: CASSQGTGPQLAYEQYF
j_call: TRBJ2-7
d_call: TRBD1
v_call: TRBV14
clone_size: few

cdr3_nt: TGTGCCGTCCCACGACAGGGGAACACTGAAGCTTTCTTT
cdr3_aa: CAVPRQGNTEAFF
j_call: TRBJ1-1
d_call: -
v_call: TRBV21-1
clone_size: few

cdr3_nt: TGTGCCTGGAGGTTCGGCAGCTCCTACAATGAGCAGTTCTTC
cdr3_aa: CAWRFGSSYNEQFF
j_call: TRBJ2-1
d_call: -
v_call: TRBV30
clone_size: -

cdr3_nt: TGTGCCTGGAGCGCGGGACAGGGTGGCCAGCCCCAGCATTTT
cdr3_aa: CAWSAGQGGQPQHF
j_call: TRBJ1-5
d_call: TRBD1
v_call: TRBV30
clone_size: -

cdr3_nt: TGTGCCAGCAAAAAGGAGACCCAGTACTTC
cdr3_aa: CASKKETQYF
j_call: TRBJ2-5
d_call: -
v_call: TRBV9
clone_size: few

cdr3_nt: TGCAGTGCCAAAAAGGGGTATGGCTACACCTTC
cdr3_aa: CSAKKGYGYTF
j_call: TRBJ1-2
d_call: -
v_call: TRBV20-1
clone_size: -

cdr3_nt: TGCTTGAGGGGCGGGGCGACCTACGAGCAGTACTTC
cdr3_aa: CLRGGATYEQYF
j_call: TRBJ2-7
d_call: -
v_call: TRBV29-1
clone_size: few

cdr3_nt: TGCGCCAGCAGTCCCGGGACAGGGGACACTGAAGCTTTCTTT
cdr3_aa: CASSPGTGDTEAFF
j_call: TRBJ1-1
d_call: TRBD1
v_call: TRBV4-1
clone_size: -

cdr3_nt: TGTGCCAGCAGAGTACGGGAGGGGAACACTGAAGCTTTCTTT
cdr3_aa: CASRVREGNTEAFF
j_call: TRBJ1-1
d_call: -
v_call: TRBV2
clone_size: -

cdr3_nt: TGCAGCGTTCAGGGAAATGGCTACACCTTC
cdr3_aa: CSVQGNGYTF
j_call: TRBJ1-2
d_call: -
v_call: TRBV29-1
clone_size: -

cdr3_nt: TGCGCCAGCAGCTTGGACACGGGAGGCAATCAGCCCCAGCATTTT
cdr3_aa: CASSLDTGGNQPQHF
j_call: TRBJ1-5
d_call: -
v_call: TRBV5-1
clone_size: -

cdr3_nt: TGTGCCAGCAGCTCCCGGGGGACAGGGGGCGGTCAGCCCCAGCATTTT
cdr3_aa: CASSSRGTGGGQPQHF
j_call: TRBJ1-5
d_call: TRBD1
v_call: TRBV7-2
clone_size: -

cdr3_nt: TGTGCCTGGAGTACCGGACAGTCTTATGGGGGCTACACCTTC
cdr3_aa: CAWSTGQSYGGYTF
j_call: TRBJ1-2
d_call: -
v_call: TRBV30
clone_size: -

cdr3_nt: TGTGCCAGCAGTTTACCGGCCAGCAACACTGAAGCTTTCTTT
cdr3_aa: CASSLPASNTEAFF
j_call: TRBJ1-1
d_call: -
v_call: TRBV28
clone_size: few

cdr3_nt: TGTGCCAGCAGATACAGGGGCACCGGGGAGCTGTTTTTT
cdr3_aa: CASRYRGTGELFF
j_call: TRBJ2-2
d_call: TRBD1
v_call: TRBV2
clone_size: few

cdr3_nt: TGTGCCTGGAGTGATAGCGGGGGCTTCCAAGAGACCCAGTACTTC
cdr3_aa: CAWSDSGGFQETQYF
j_call: TRBJ2-5
d_call: TRBD2
v_call: TRBV30
clone_size: -

cdr3_nt: TGTGCCAGCAGCGTAGGGATTAGCAATCAGCCCCAGCATTTT
cdr3_aa: CASSVGISNQPQHF
j_call: TRBJ1-5
d_call: -
v_call: TRBV9
clone_size: -

cdr3_nt: TGTGCCTGGGGACAGGGGGAAGCCTACGAGCAGTACTTC
cdr3_aa: CAWGQGEAYEQYF
j_call: TRBJ2-7
d_call: TRBD1
v_call: TRBV30
clone_size: -

cdr3_nt: TGTGCCAGCAGCCGCGGACGGAGCGAACTGAACACTGAAGCTTTCTTT
cdr3_aa: CASSRGRSELNTEAFF
j_call: TRBJ1-1
d_call: -
v_call: TRBV11-2
clone_size: -

cdr3_nt: TGCGCCAGCAGTGTAACAGCGGCTACAAACGAGCAGTACTTC
cdr3_aa: CASSVTAATNEQYF
j_call: TRBJ2-7
d_call: -
v_call: TRBV10-2
clone_size: -

cdr3_nt: TGTGCCATCAGCGGGGAGAGGGCCTATAATTCACCCCTCCACTTT
cdr3_aa: CAISGERAYNSPLHF
j_call: TRBJ1-6
d_call: -
v_call: TRBV10-3
clone_size: few

cdr3_nt: TGTGCCAGCAGTTTCTCCCGGGACAGCTCTGAAGCTTTCTTT
cdr3_aa: CASSFSRDSSEAFF
j_call: TRBJ1-1
d_call: TRBD1
v_call: TRBV6-5
clone_size: -

cdr3_nt: TGTGCCAGCAGCCTGACAGGGACGACAGATACGCAGTATTTT
cdr3_aa: CASSLTGTTDTQYF
j_call: TRBJ2-3
d_call: TRBD1
v_call: TRBV7-9
clone_size: -

cdr3_nt: TGTGCCAGCAGCCCGGGACTAGCACCAGATACGCAGTATTTT
cdr3_aa: CASSPGLAPDTQYF
j_call: TRBJ2-3
d_call: TRBD2
v_call: TRBV2
clone_size: few

cdr3_nt: TGCAGCGTTGAACCCCGAGGCGGGAACACTGAAGCTTTCTTT
cdr3_aa: CSVEPRGGNTEAFF
j_call: TRBJ1-1
d_call: -
v_call: TRBV29-1
clone_size: -

cdr3_nt: TGTGCCAGCAGCTTAGTTTCTGCCCCCAGCGGACCCTACGAGCAGTACTTC
cdr3_aa: CASSLVSAPSGPYEQYF
j_call: TRBJ2-7
d_call: -
v_call: TRBV7-2
clone_size: -

cdr3_nt: TGTGCCAGCAGTACTAATACCCGACAGGGTGGCGGCTACACCTTC
cdr3_aa: CASSTNTRQGGGYTF
j_call: TRBJ1-2
d_call: TRBD1
v_call: TRBV6-5
clone_size: few

cdr3_nt: TGTGCCAGCAGCGAAGACCGACTAGCGGTGTACAATGAGCAGTTCTTC
cdr3_aa: CASSEDRLAVYNEQFF
j_call: TRBJ2-1
d_call: TRBD2
v_call: TRBV7-2
clone_size: -

cdr3_nt: TGTGCCAGCACAGACAGGGCCGTTTTGAACATTCAGTACTTC
cdr3_aa: CASTDRAVLNIQYF
j_call: TRBJ2-4
d_call: TRBD1
v_call: TRBV6-5
clone_size: once

cdr3_nt: TGTGCCAGCAGCACACCCCGACAGGGGTATACGCAGTATTTT
cdr3_aa: CASSTPRQGYTQYF
j_call: TRBJ2-3
d_call: TRBD1
v_call: TRBV11-2
clone_size: -

cdr3_nt: TGCGCCAGCAGTCATCGCTCCGTGAACAATGAGCAGTTCTTC
cdr3_aa: CASSHRSVNNEQFF
j_call: TRBJ2-1
d_call: -
v_call: TRBV23-1
clone_size: -

cdr3_nt: TGTGCCAGCGGACATCAAGAGACCCAGTACTTC
cdr3_aa: CASGHQETQYF
j_call: TRBJ2-5
d_call: -
v_call: TRBV2
clone_size: few

cdr3_nt: TGTGCCAGCAGCTTTACCATAAATGAGCAGTTCTTC
cdr3_aa: CASSFTINEQFF
j_call: TRBJ2-1
d_call: -
v_call: TRBV7-9
clone_size: -

cdr3_nt: TGTGCCAGCAGCTCACAACAGGGGGCCGCGGAGACCCAGTACTTC
cdr3_aa: CASSSQQGAAETQYF
j_call: TRBJ2-5
d_call: TRBD1
v_call: TRBV5-6
clone_size: few

cdr3_nt: TGCGCCAGCAGCTTGGATGTTTCAGGGCATCAGCCCCAGCATTTT
cdr3_aa: CASSLDVSGHQPQHF
j_call: TRBJ1-5
d_call: -
v_call: TRBV5-1
clone_size: few

cdr3_nt: TGCGCCAGCAGCGTCGAAGGGGGCAACTATGGCTACACCTTC
cdr3_aa: CASSVEGGNYGYTF
j_call: TRBJ1-2
d_call: TRBD1
v_call: TRBV5-1
clone_size: -

cdr3_nt: TGTGCCAGCAGCTTACAGGGGACTAGCACAGATACGCAGTATTTT
cdr3_aa: CASSLQGTSTDTQYF
j_call: TRBJ2-3
d_call: -
v_call: TRBV7-8
clone_size: -

cdr3_nt: TGTGCCAGCAGCTCGTCAGGGACAGGGTTTTTCGACCGGGTCAATCAGCCCCAGCATTTT
cdr3_aa: CASSSSGTGFFDRVNQPQHF
j_call: TRBJ1-5
d_call: TRBD1
v_call: TRBV7-6
clone_size: -

cdr3_nt: TGTGCCAGCAGTTACTCGGGGTATGGCTACACCTTC
cdr3_aa: CASSYSGYGYTF
j_call: TRBJ1-2
d_call: -
v_call: TRBV6-5
clone_size: -

cdr3_nt: TGTGCCAGCTCACTAGCGGGGAACCGAGAGACCCAGTACTTC
cdr3_aa: CASSLAGNRETQYF
j_call: TRBJ2-5
d_call: TRBD2
v_call: TRBV7-6
clone_size: -

cdr3_nt: TGTGCCAGCAGTTCAGGGACAGCGAGCTCCTACAATGAGCAGTTCTTC
cdr3_aa: CASSSGTASSYNEQFF
j_call: TRBJ2-1
d_call: TRBD1
v_call: TRBV28
clone_size: -

cdr3_nt: TGTGCCACCAGCAGAGCCACAGGGAGACAAGAGACCCAGTACTTC
cdr3_aa: CATSRATGRQETQYF
j_call: TRBJ2-5
d_call: -
v_call: TRBV15
clone_size: -

cdr3_nt: TGCGCCAGCAGCTTGGCCGGTGGGGCGGACTATGGCTACACCTTC
cdr3_aa: CASSLAGGADYGYTF
j_call: TRBJ1-2
d_call: -
v_call: TRBV5-1
clone_size: -

cdr3_nt: TGTGCCAGCAGGGTGGGGGGAACCGGAAACACCATATATTTT
cdr3_aa: CASRVGGTGNTIYF
j_call: TRBJ1-3
d_call: -
v_call: TRBV7-2
clone_size: -

cdr3_nt: TGCAGCGTTGTTGGTGGCCTACTTCGGGAGCAGTACTTC
cdr3_aa: CSVVGGLLREQYF
j_call: TRBJ2-7
d_call: -
v_call: TRBV29-1
clone_size: -

cdr3_nt: TGTGCCAGCAGACAGACAACCTACAATGAGCAGTTCTTC
cdr3_aa: CASRQTTYNEQFF
j_call: TRBJ2-1
d_call: -
v_call: TRBV27
clone_size: -

cdr3_nt: TGTGCCTGGAGGGGAGGTCGGCCAGTGGCAGAGACCCAGTACTTC
cdr3_aa: CAWRGGRPVAETQYF
j_call: TRBJ2-5
d_call: -
v_call: TRBV30
clone_size: -

cdr3_nt: TGCAGCGTTGCCCCCGGTGGGGGCGAGCAGTACTTC
cdr3_aa: CSVAPGGGEQYF
j_call: TRBJ2-7
d_call: -
v_call: TRBV29-1
clone_size: -

cdr3_nt: TGTGCCAGCAGCATTTGGCGGCCGCGGGGCACTGAAGCTTTCTTT
cdr3_aa: CASSIWRPRGTEAFF
j_call: TRBJ1-1
d_call: -
v_call: TRBV6-5
clone_size: few

cdr3_nt: TGTGCCAGCAGCTTAATCCACGAGCAGTACTTC
cdr3_aa: CASSLIHEQYF
j_call: TRBJ2-7
d_call: -
v_call: TRBV11-2
clone_size: -

cdr3_nt: TGTGCCAGCAGTTTTGGCGGGGGACCAGGCGAGCAGTACTTC
cdr3_aa: CASSFGGGPGEQYF
j_call: TRBJ2-7
d_call: TRBD2
v_call: TRBV27
clone_size: few